These 2 T cell receptor beta chains originate from one sample sequenced in a study of cytomegalovirus exposure and HLA in healthy donors. The PCR had 60 Vbeta and 13 Jbeta primers. TCRdb's copy holds only in-frame clones and misses some; the assay was immunoSEQ multiplex PCR. Here the sample spans fewer than 200,000 clones, roughly four fifths being singletons. The sequencing input was PBMCs. These receptors were taken from a man between 18 and 35 years old in good health and CMV-seronegative.

This rearrangement joins TRBV7-2 to TRBJ2-5; D remains unclear. V was trimmed by 0 bases and J by 5 bases, leaving 7 bases between them. The CDR3 totals 13 residues. CDR1 SGHTA and CDR2 FQGNSA come from the germline V gene. The CDR3 is CASSLAPRETQYF. The CDR3 DNA reads as TGTGCCAGCAGCTTAGCCCCCAGGGAGACCCAGTACTTC.

This chain links TRBV28 with TRBJ1-5; perhaps TRBD1 as D (5 bases). V was cut by 7 bases and J by 2 bases, with 6 bases left in between. This CDR3 is built from 12 residues. CDR1 MDHEN and CDR2 SYDVKM come from the germline V gene. The DNA for the CDR3 is TGTGCCAGCATAGGGGGCAATCAGCCCCAGCATTTT. It specifies CASIGGNQPQHF.